The T cell receptor (beta chain) described here comes from a study of early T cells in non-severe SARS-CoV-2 infection. Trimming removed 4 bases at V and 5 bases at J, with 5 bases between. The CDR3 runs 11 residues. Per the germline V gene, CDR1 is MGHDK and CDR2 is SYGVNS. TCRdb recomputed calls from the 5' RACE reads with MiXCR, one row per CDR3 protein. Of approximately 110,000 distinct CDR3 sequences listed, about 15% are singletons. This rearrangement joins TRBV25-1 to TRBJ2-5; D unclear. The sample taken for sequencing was whole blood. This TCR was sampled from an adult who was a healthcare worker with PCR-confirmed SARS-CoV-2 infection or an uninfected control (not recorded which). The CDR3 nucleotides read TGTGCCAGCAGTGTTACGGAGACCCAGTACTTC. Protein sequence: CASSVTETQYF.